What follows are 27 T cell receptor beta chains derived from one specimen sequenced in a study of pediatric ulcerative colitis. The data were produced by immunoSEQ multiplex PCR, yet TCRdb's version contains in-frame clones alone and is incomplete. Of 50,000 to 65,000 clones listed, roughly nine tenths are singletons. The sequenced sample was blood. The receptors come from a boy aged 5-17 years with severe ulcerative colitis.

CDR3 in amino acids: CASSFTGGTEAFF. For the CDR3, the DNA is TGCGCCAGCAGCTTCACGGGCGGCACTGAAGCTTTCTTT. V usage is TRBV5-1 and J usage is TRBJ1-1; D remains ambiguous. CDR3 length equals 13 residues. The V end was cut by 2 bases, the J end by 4 bases, with 9 bases between. Germline V CDR1 and CDR2: SGHRS, YFSETQ.

J is TRBJ2-1 and V is TRBV5-4; 8 nucleotides line up with TRBD2. The CDR3 totals 14 residues. The germline V gene encodes CDR1 SGHNT and CDR2 YYREEE (reference sequence). V dropped 4 bases and J dropped 8; count of bases not matched to a gene: 8. The DNA for the CDR3 is TGTGCCAGCAGCACCGGGACTAGGGTCGATGAGCAGTTCTTC. Translation gives CASSTGTRVDEQFF.

This chain connects TRBV6-1 to TRBJ2-2; the match to TRBD2 covers 9 bases. The trim removed 4 bases at V and 6 bases at J, leaving 18 bases unmatched. Germline V gene data show CDR1 as MNHNS and CDR2 as SASEGT. The CDR3 has 19 residues. The CDR3 DNA reads TGTGCCAGCAGTGCCCGCCCCACAGGGTTAGCGGGAGACTCCGGGGAGCTGTTTTTT. It yields the protein CASSARPTGLAGDSGELFF.

The chain links TRBV11-2 to TRBJ2-1; D is unclear. This CDR3 spans 12 amino acids. The V and J ends lost 4 bases and 7 bases respectively, with 8 bases between them. Germline V gene lookup returns CDR1 SGHAT and CDR2 FQNNGV. The CDR3 spells CASSSHNNEQFF. CDR3 bases: TGTGCCAGCAGCTCCCACAATAATGAGCAGTTCTTC.

This sequence joins TRBV27 and TRBJ2-1, with D maybe TRBD1 (5 bases). CDR3 length: 17 residues. Trimming removed 5 bases from V and 3 bases from J, with 20 bases in between. Germline values: CDR1 MNHEY, CDR2 SMNVEV (reference sequence). CDR3 sequence (DNA): TGTGCCAGCAGTGGGGCGAAAAGACTTTTCGGCTACAATGAGCAGTTCTTC. This translates into CASSGAKRLFGYNEQFF.

The chain uses TRBV7-9 and TRBJ1-2, with D uncertain. Trimming removed 3 bases from V and 4 bases from J, with 12 bases in between. Germline CDR1 is SEHNR and CDR2 is FQNEAQ (reference sequence). The CDR3 length is 14 residues. The DNA for the CDR3 is TGTGCCAGCAGCTTGGTCTCGGGGTTCTATGGCTACACCTTC. This gives the protein CASSLVSGFYGYTF.

This clone has a handful of counts. CDR3 coding DNA: TGCGCCAGCAGCCCCCTCCGGACAGGGGCGAGGACTGAAGCTTTCTTT. Amino acid sequence: CASSPLRTGARTEAFF. The chain links TRBV4-1 to TRBJ1-1; 9 bases line up with TRBD1. J lost 5 bases, V lost 4 bases, and 11 bases had no gene match. Germline V gives CDR1 MGHRA, CDR2 YSYEKL. The CDR3 spans 16 residues.

The chain links TRBV4-3 to TRBJ2-3; 8 positions agree with TRBD1. Germline loops: CDR1 LGHNA, CDR2 YSLEER. V lost 1 base, J lost 5 bases, and 5 bases stayed unmatched. The CDR3 spans 15 residues. CDR3 sequence: CASSQGRGPEDTQYF. In nucleotides, the CDR3 is TGCGCCAGCAGCCAAGGCAGGGGGCCGGAAGATACGCAGTATTTT.

The J gene is TRBJ1-2, the V gene TRBV7-3; 7 bases are a match to TRBD1. This CDR3 spans 15 amino acids. The V gene end was trimmed by 5 bases and the J gene end by 8 bases; junction bases not matched to a gene: 14. The germline V gene encodes CDR1 SGHTA and CDR2 FQGTGA. The CDR3 sequence: CASSIRGDRLAGYTF. The CDR3 DNA reads TGTGCCAGCAGCATCAGGGGGGACCGCTTAGCGGGCTACACCTTC. Complete variable domain (other parts from reference TRBV7-3 and TRBJ1-2): GAGVSQTPSNKVTEKGKYVELRCDPISGHTALYWYRQSLGQGPEFLIYFQGTGAADDSGLPNDRFFAVRPEGSVSTLKIQRTERGDSAVYLCASSIRGDRLAGYTFGSGTRLTVV.

The V gene is TRBV5-6, the J gene TRBJ2-5; 7 bases align to TRBD1. Trimming removed 6 bases from V and 2 bases from J; junction bases left unmatched: 7. The CDR3 runs 14 residues. CDR1 SGHDT and CDR2 YYEEEE come from the germline V gene. CDR3 region: CASKTDRFQETQYF. CDR3 nucleotides: TGTGCCAGCAAAACGGACAGGTTTCAAGAGACCCAGTACTTC.

The rearrangement links TRBV25-1 to TRBJ1-1, with D tentatively TRBD1 (5 bases). The CDR3 has 15 residues. In germline, CDR1 is MGHDK, CDR2 SYGVNS. Deletions cut 8 bases from V and 3 bases from J, with 19 bases between. This CDR3 is CASGLPGGRDTEAFF. In nucleotides, the CDR3 is TGTGCCAGCGGCCTACCGGGGGGGAGGGACACTGAAGCTTTCTTT.

The gene calls are TRBV6-5 and TRBJ2-2; D is uncertain. In germline, CDR1 is MNHEY, CDR2 SVGAGI. V was trimmed by 7 bases and J by 5 bases, leaving 5 bases between them. This CDR3 contains 11 residues. The CDR3 DNA follows: TGTGCCAGCACCACGACCGGGGAGCTGTTTTTT. Translation: CASTTTGELFF.

V is TRBV19 and J is TRBJ2-1; D gene ambiguous. The germline CDR1 and CDR2 sequences are LNHDA and SQIVND (reference sequence). This CDR3 has 13 residues. V shed 5 bases and J shed 4 bases, with 9 bases lying between them. CDR3 sequence: CASSPDLYNEQFF. The CDR3 coding sequence is TGTGCCAGTAGTCCCGACCTATACAATGAGCAGTTCTTC.

This chain links TRBV6-5 with TRBJ2-1; 10 nucleotides line up with TRBD2. CDR1 is MNHEY, CDR2 SVGAGI, per germline. Trimming removed 2 bases from V and 6 bases from J; junction bases left unmatched: 4. This CDR3 is 15 amino acids long. The CDR3 nucleotides read TGTGCCAGCAGTTACGGTTCTAGCGGGAGCAATGAGCAGTTCTTC. It yields the protein CASSYGSSGSNEQFF.

The chain links TRBV4-3 to TRBJ2-1, with 9 bases lining up with TRBD2. V shed 1 base and J 1 base; nucleotides not matched to a gene: 8. The germline CDR1 and CDR2 sequences are LGHNA and YSLEER. The CDR3 totals 18 residues. CDR3 bases: TGCGCCAGCAGCCAAGCCCTTGGGGGACTAGCTTCCTACAATGAGCAGTTCTTC. Translation gives CASSQALGGLASYNEQFF.

The chain has TRBV7-2 and TRBJ1-1; a possible D gene is TRBD1 (5 bases). This CDR3 comprises 15 residues. The germline V and J ends were trimmed by 3 bases and 0 bases, with 11 bases remaining between them. CDR1 and CDR2 from the germline V gene are SGHTA and FQGNSA. Here the CDR3 reads CASSFSPTVNTEAFF. The CDR3 DNA reads TGTGCCAGCAGCTTTTCCCCGACAGTGAACACTGAAGCTTTCTTT.

In its sample, this clone was seen a few times. The rearrangement joins TRBV28 to TRBJ1-5; D gene uncertain. The CDR3 is made up of 14 amino acids. The V and J ends lost 6 bases and 4 bases respectively, with 13 bases between them. Germline loops: CDR1 MDHEN, CDR2 SYDVKM. In DNA form, the CDR3 reads TGTGCCAGCAGCTCCCCCAGCGTTAATCAGCCCCAGCATTTT. Protein sequence: CASSSPSVNQPQHF.

This clone has only a few counts. The J gene is TRBJ2-7, the V gene TRBV10-2; D is undetermined. Germline-derived CDR1 and CDR2 are WSHSY and SAAADI. The V end was cut by 8 bases, the J end by 3 bases, with 14 bases between. The CDR3 is 13 amino acids. The CDR3 coding sequence is TGCGCCAGCTCTTTGGCCCGTCACTACGAGCAGTACTTC. This translates into CASSLARHYEQYF.

The chain is built from TRBV29-1 and TRBJ2-7, with TRBD1 matching over 7 bases. CDR3 size: 13 residues. Trimming at V came to 4 bases and at J to 0 bases, leaving 3 bases not matched to a gene. Germline-derived CDR1 and CDR2 are SQVTM and ANQGSEA. CDR3 DNA: TGCAGCGTTGGACAGGGCTTCTCCTACGAGCAGTACTTC. Its translation is CSVGQGFSYEQYF.

The rearrangement uses TRBV30 and TRBJ2-1; 11 positions match TRBD1. V shed 8 bases and J 8 bases; nucleotides not matched to a gene: 5. Germline-derived CDR1 and CDR2 are GTSNPN and SVGIG (reference sequence). The CDR3 loop spans 12 amino acids. The CDR3 nucleotides read TGTGCCGAGGGACAGGGGGTCGATGAGCAGTTCTTC. Residues: CAEGQGVDEQFF.

The rearrangement uses TRBV13 and TRBJ1-4, with a weak D call TRBD1 (5 bases). CDR1 and CDR2 (germline): PRHDT, FYEKMQ (reference sequence). This CDR3 has 16 residues. Trimming pared 4 bases from V and 8 bases from J, leaving 20 bases between. CDR3 coding DNA: TGTGCCAGCAGCTCCGGTAGACTCTTCGAGGGGGAAAAACTGTTTTTT. Translating it yields CASSSGRLFEGEKLFF.

The genes are TRBV4-1 and TRBJ2-5; 9 bases are shared with TRBD2. Per germline, CDR1 MGHRA and CDR2 YSYEKL. This CDR3 has 17 residues. The J segment lost 5 bases and the V segment lost 0 bases, leaving 10 bases of the junction unmatched. In nucleotides, the CDR3 is TGCGCCAGCAGCCAAGATCAGGCAGCGGGAGGTTGGGAGACCCAGTACTTC. This sequence encodes CASSQDQAAGGWETQYF.

This chain joins TRBV27 and TRBJ2-3; 7 bases map to TRBD1. Per the germline V gene, CDR1 is MNHEY and CDR2 is SMNVEV (reference sequence). With V trimmed by 4 bases and J by 4 bases, 8 bases remained unmatched. This CDR3 has 15 amino acids. CDR3 nucleotide sequence: TGTGCCAGCAGTTCCCAAGGGGGCCCAGCAGATACGCAGTATTTT. This gives the protein CASSSQGGPADTQYF.

V and J are TRBV29-1 and TRBJ2-5, with 9 bases identical to TRBD2. The CDR3 is 14 residues long. CDR1 SQVTM and CDR2 ANQGSEA come from the germline V gene. Germline trimming cut 2 bases from V and 9 bases from J; bases unmatched to any gene: 10. The CDR3, as DNA: TGCAGCGTTGAACTAGCGGGAAGGCGCGGGGCCCAGTACTTC. Its protein product is CSVELAGRRGAQYF.

In its sample, this clone was seen a few times. The rearrangement joins TRBV27 to TRBJ1-2, with TRBD1 matching 9 bases. Unmatched junction bases numbered 0, after V lost 6 bases and J lost 4 bases. The CDR3 runs to 12 residues. Germline-derived CDR1 and CDR2 are MNHEY and SMNVEV (reference sequence). The CDR3 protein is CASRGQGYGYTF. The CDR3 DNA sequence: TGTGCCAGCAGGGGACAGGGCTATGGCTACACCTTC.

This chain connects TRBV11-2 to TRBJ2-5; tentatively, D is TRBD2 (5 bases). Germline V CDR1 and CDR2: SGHAT, FQNNGV. Trimming stripped 5 bases from V and 2 bases from J, with 15 bases between. CDR3 size: 15 residues. CDR3 protein: CASSPDGERQETQYF. CDR3 bases: TGTGCCAGCAGCCCGGACGGGGAAAGACAAGAGACCCAGTACTTC.

This chain connects TRBV7-2 to TRBJ1-5; D gene uncertain. Trimming stripped 5 bases from V and 2 bases from J, with 7 bases between. The CDR3 length is 13 residues. Germline V gives CDR1 SGHTA, CDR2 FQGNSA. The CDR3 region has the DNA TGTGCCAGCAGCCGGGAGGGCAATCAGCCCCAGCATTTT. Protein: CASSREGNQPQHF.